One and the same sample provided the 29 T cell receptor beta chains below, sequenced in a study of blood T cell repertoires in COVID-19. The repertoire was sequenced with immunoSEQ multiplex PCR; TCRdb's copy has only in-frame clones and lacks some. Among about 310,000 clones, around 84% were seen once, and the ten largest hold 1.5% to 2%. The sequenced sample consisted of PBMCs or T cells enriched from blood (not recorded which). The receptors come from a young woman who had been exposed to COVID-19.

This rearrangement joins TRBV3-1 (or the pseudogene TRBV3-2) to TRBJ1-3, with D hard to call. The V and J ends lost 4 bases and 5 bases respectively, with 3 bases between them. CDR1 is LGHDT, CDR2 YNNKEL, per germline (reference sequence). There are 11 residues in the CDR3. The CDR3 DNA sequence: TGTGCCAGCAGCCTCAGAAACACCATATATTTT. This codes for CASSLRNTIYF.

With respect to this clone: One junction end disagrees with the germline gene, perhaps due to a read error. This sequence joins TRBV7-7 and TRBJ1-4; 8 nucleotides align to TRBD1. The CDR3 loop spans 14 amino acids. Germline V gene data show CDR1 as SSHAT and CDR2 as FNYEAQ (reference sequence). As DNA, the CDR3 is TGTGCTAGCAGCTCGACAGGGGATAATGAAAAACTGTTTTTT. This encodes CASSSTGDNEKLFF.

A single count supports this clone. CDR3 sequence reads: CASSEIGQGANTGELFF. The CDR3 DNA follows: TGTGCCAGCAGTGAAATAGGACAGGGGGCGAACACCGGGGAGCTGTTTTTT. V usage is TRBV2 and J usage is TRBJ2-2, with 10 bases identical to TRBD1. V lost 2 bases, J lost 0 bases, and 3 bases stayed unmatched. In germline, CDR1 is SNHLY, CDR2 FYNNEI. The CDR3 totals 17 residues.

The chain couples TRBV18 to TRBJ2-1; 8 positions match TRBD1. Germline CDR1 reads KGHSH; CDR2 reads LQKENI. The CDR3 sequence is 16 residues long. The J segment lost 3 bases and the V segment lost 3 bases, leaving 7 bases of the junction unmatched. The CDR3 nucleotides read TGTGCCAGCTCACCGCCGGGACAGGAGGTCTACAATGAGCAGTTCTTC. It specifies CASSPPGQEVYNEQFF. Supplemented by reference TRBV18 and TRBJ2-1, the full variable domain reads NAGVMQNPRHLVRRRGQEARLRCSPMKGHSHVYWYRQLPEEGLKFMVYLQKENIIDESGMPKERFSAEFPKEGPSILRIQQVVRGDSAAYFCASSPPGQEVYNEQFFGPGTRLTVL.

In DNA, the CDR3 is TGTGCCACGGACGGGAGCTCTAATAACTACGAGCAGTACTTC. It translates to CATDGSSNNYEQYF. The rearrangement joins TRBV7-9 to TRBJ2-7; possible D gene TRBD2, 6 bases. V was shortened by 10 bases and J by 3 bases, with 19 bases between the two germline ends. Looked up from germline, CDR1 is SEHNR and CDR2 is FQNEAQ (reference sequence). CDR3 size: 14 residues. The full variable domain, completed using reference TRBV7-9 and TRBJ2-7, is DTGVSQNPRHKITKRGQNVTFRCDPISEHNRLYWYRQTLGQGPEFLTYFQNEAQLEKSRLLSDRFSAERPKGSFSTLEIQRTEQGDSAMYLCATDGSSNNYEQYFGPGTRLTVT.

This clone was seen just once. Other DNA sequences in this specimen translate into the identical CDR3. The chain joins TRBV20-1 to TRBJ1-5; the D is unclear. V was pared by 3 bases and J by 0 bases, with 9 bases between. The CDR3 extends over 14 amino acids. The germline V gene encodes CDR1 DFQATT and CDR2 SNEGSKA (reference sequence). This CDR3 reads CSASYRYSNQPQHF. CDR3 DNA: TGCAGTGCTAGTTACAGATATAGCAATCAGCCCCAGCATTTT.

V and J are TRBV28 and TRBJ2-1; 11 bases line up with TRBD2. Germline CDR1 and CDR2: MDHEN and SYDVKM. This CDR3 is built from 14 residues. V trimming: 6 bases; J trimming: 9 bases; junction bases outside the gene matches: 7. The CDR3 loop is CASSLAGGQVEQFF. CDR3 in DNA: TGTGCCAGCAGCTTAGCGGGAGGGCAGGTTGAGCAGTTCTTC.

This clone came up a few times. Other DNA sequences in this sample translate to the same CDR3. The chain combines TRBV7-9 with TRBJ1-1, with D possibly being TRBD1 (6 bases). The CDR3 totals 14 residues. Germline V lookup: CDR1 SEHNR, CDR2 FQNEAQ (reference sequence). The germline V and J ends were trimmed by 5 bases and 5 bases, with 15 bases remaining between them. In DNA form, the CDR3 reads TGTGCCAGCAGCCCAGACTCAGGGGTGACTGAAGCTTTCTTT. It encodes CASSPDSGVTEAFF.

This rearrangement joins TRBV6-6 to TRBJ2-7; 10 nucleotides align to TRBD1. The J segment lost 3 bases and the V segment lost 0 bases, leaving 2 bases of the junction unmatched. Per germline, CDR1 MNHNY and CDR2 SVGAGI (reference sequence). This CDR3 has 15 amino acids. For the CDR3, the DNA is TGTGCCAGCAGTTACTCAGGGACAGGGGACTACGAGCAGTACTTC. It encodes CASSYSGTGDYEQYF.

The chain is built from TRBV30 and TRBJ1-2; TRBD1 aligns across 8 bases. The junction had 0 bases not matched to a gene; V was cut back by 5 bases and J by 4 bases. Germline CDR1 GTSNPN, CDR2 SVGIG (reference sequence). The CDR3 has 11 residues. CDR3 sequence (DNA): TGTGCCTGGGGACAGGGCTATGGCTACACCTTC. As protein: CAWGQGYGYTF.

V gene TRBV28 combines with J gene TRBJ1-4; the match to TRBD1 covers 8 bases. The CDR3 consists of 14 residues. After removal of 2 bases from V and 7 bases from J, the junction contained 3 bases not matched to a gene. Germline CDR1 and CDR2: MDHEN and SYDVKM. CDR3 sequence reads: CASSLARGLEKLFF. The CDR3, as DNA: TGTGCCAGCAGTTTAGCCAGGGGGCTTGAAAAACTGTTTTTT. Full variable domain (outside the CDR3, taken from reference TRBV28 and TRBJ1-4): DVKVTQSSRYLVKRTGEKVFLECVQDMDHENMFWYRQDPGLGLRLIYFSYDVKMKEKGDIPEGYSVSREKKERFSLILESASTNQTSMYLCASSLARGLEKLFFGSGTQLSVL.

Written as DNA, the CDR3 is TGTGCCAGCAGTTTATGGGGACAGGGTCGGCTGAACACTGAAGCTTTCTTT. Amino acids: CASSLWGQGRLNTEAFF. The V gene is TRBV28, the J gene TRBJ1-1; 9 bases are shared with TRBD1. Germline values: CDR1 MDHEN, CDR2 SYDVKM. Trimming cost V 0 bases and J 0 bases; bases outside gene matches: 5. CDR3 length: 17 amino acids.

This clone was observed once. Written as DNA, the CDR3 is TGTGCCAGCAGTCCAGGGGGTATCACCTACGAGCAGTACTTC. It codes for CASSPGGITYEQYF. The rearrangement links TRBV28 to TRBJ2-7, with 7 positions matching TRBD1. From germline, CDR1 is MDHEN and CDR2 SYDVKM. V gave up 5 bases and J gave up 2 bases; unmatched junction bases: 6. The CDR3 spans 14 residues.

The genes are TRBV27 and TRBJ2-7; TRBD1 matches at 8 bases. V was clipped by 6 bases and J by 7 bases; unmatched bases: 8. Germline lookup yields CDR1 MNHEY and CDR2 SMNVEV (reference sequence). The CDR3 contains 13 residues. CDR3 DNA sequence: TGTGCCAGCAGCTACGGACAGGGAGGAGAGCAGTACTTC. It translates to CASSYGQGGEQYF.

This clone showed up many times. This rearrangement joins TRBV27 to TRBJ1-2; D possibly corresponds to TRBD1 (6 bases). Trimming removed 4 bases at V and 7 bases at J, with 13 bases between. CDR3 length equals 13 residues. The germline gives CDR1 MNHEY, CDR2 SMNVEV (reference sequence). The CDR3 loop is CASSSGGGSGYTF. CDR3 in DNA: TGTGCCAGCAGTTCGGGAGGGGGTTCTGGCTACACCTTC.

This clone came up a few times. The V and J genes are TRBV7-3 and TRBJ2-2, with D tentatively TRBD1 (6 bases). The CDR3 contains 15 residues. The ends were cut back, 4 bases at V and 0 bases at J, with 9 bases in the middle. The germline V gene has CDR1 SGHTA and CDR2 FQGTGA. CDR3 protein: CASSSDRTNTGELFF. In nucleotides, the CDR3 is TGTGCCAGCAGCTCGGACAGAACGAACACCGGGGAGCTGTTTTTT.

The V and J genes are TRBV30 and TRBJ1-6; the D is unclear. Germline-derived CDR1 and CDR2 are GTSNPN and SVGIG (reference sequence). V lost 2 bases, J lost 5 bases, and 7 bases lay in between. The CDR3 length is 13 residues. CDR3: CAWSTGDNSPLHF. The CDR3, as DNA: TGTGCCTGGAGTACCGGGGATAATTCACCCCTCCACTTT.

The J gene is TRBJ1-1, the V gene TRBV2, with 9 bases aligning to TRBD1. Germline-derived CDR1 and CDR2 are SNHLY and FYNNEI. V lost 1 base and J lost 7; bases outside the gene matches: 7. The CDR3 runs 15 residues. The CDR3 bases are TGTGCCAGCAGTGAAGAGGGACAGGGTTTTAATGAAGCTTTCTTT. Amino acids: CASSEEGQGFNEAFF.

The rearrangement links TRBV25-1 to TRBJ1-1; no clear D gene. The CDR3 extends over 12 amino acids. Germline CDR1 reads MGHDK; CDR2 reads SYGVNS. V was clipped by 8 bases and J by 3 bases, with 10 bases between them. The CDR3 DNA sequence: TGTGCCAGCGTTGATCAGTACACTGAAGCTTTCTTT. Protein product: CASVDQYTEAFF.

The V gene is TRBV18, the J gene TRBJ1-5; D may be TRBD1 (5 bases). Trimming took 0 bases from V and 0 from J, leaving 15 bases between them. The CDR3 extends over 18 amino acids. The germline V gene has CDR1 KGHSH and CDR2 LQKENI. The CDR3 DNA is TGTGCCAGCTCACCACCCCACTTGGGGGGACTTAGCAATCAGCCCCAGCATTTT. Amino acids: CASSPPHLGGLSNQPQHF.

The chain employs TRBV19 and TRBJ2-1; 7 positions agree with TRBD1. The germline V gene encodes CDR1 LNHDA and CDR2 SQIVND (reference sequence). V was pared by 3 bases and J by 0 bases, with 8 bases of the junction left unmatched. The CDR3 spans 17 residues. DNA of the CDR3: TGTGCCAGTAGTATCAAACAGGGGCATTACTCCTACAATGAGCAGTTCTTC. Protein: CASSIKQGHYSYNEQFF.

Only one count was recorded for this clone. The J gene is TRBJ2-3, the V gene TRBV12-5; TRBD2 aligns across 10 bases. V gave up 1 base and J gave up 5 bases; unmatched junction bases: 6. The CDR3 totals 16 residues. Germline-derived CDR1 and CDR2 are LGHNT and FRNRAP. CDR3 protein: CASGLGLAGLEDTQYF. CDR3 DNA sequence: TGTGCTAGTGGTTTGGGACTAGCGGGCCTCGAAGATACGCAGTATTTT.

The CDR3 loop is CASSLVGGNDYTF. The CDR3, as DNA: TGTGCCAGCAGTTTGGTAGGAGGGAACGACTACACCTTC. This sequence joins TRBV28 and TRBJ1-2, with unresolved D. CDR3 length equals 13 residues. V lost 3 bases and J lost 10, with 15 bases in between. CDR1 is MDHEN, CDR2 SYDVKM, per germline.

The rearrangement uses TRBV9 and TRBJ2-2; TRBD1 might be the D (5 bases). V was shortened by 1 base and J by 6 bases, with 13 bases between the two germline ends. This CDR3 comprises 15 residues. Germline assignment: CDR1 SGDLS and CDR2 YYNGEE. DNA for the CDR3: TGTGCCAGCAGCGTATCGGTAGGGGTGGCCGGGGAGCTGTTTTTT. Protein: CASSVSVGVAGELFF.

This clone was seen a few times. The rearrangement uses TRBV6-5 and TRBJ2-7; D is perhaps TRBD1 (6 bases). Germline CDR1 is MNHEY and CDR2 is SVGAGI. The V gene lost 6 bases and the J gene lost 3 bases, with 12 bases spanning the gap. The CDR3 runs 13 residues. CDR3 region: CASSTDRVYEQYF. CDR3 nucleotide sequence: TGTGCCAGCAGCACGGACAGAGTCTACGAGCAGTACTTC.

This rearrangement joins TRBV27 to TRBJ2-1; TRBD2 matches 8 bases. Losses at the gene ends were 4 bases for V and 4 bases for J; bases not matched to a gene: 6. The germline gives CDR1 MNHEY, CDR2 SMNVEV (reference sequence). CDR3 length: 15 residues. DNA for the CDR3: TGTGCCAGCAGTTCGAATAGCGGGGCATACAATGAGCAGTTCTTC. The encoded protein is CASSSNSGAYNEQFF.

The J gene is TRBJ2-1, the V gene TRBV4-1; TRBD2 is a possible D gene (6 bases). Germline lookup yields CDR1 MGHRA and CDR2 YSYEKL. This CDR3 comprises 16 residues. The V end lost 0 bases, the J end lost 7 bases, and 16 bases lay between the germline ends. CDR3 in DNA: TGCGCCAGCAGCCAAGAATCCGCTAGCGCGAAGAATGAGCAGTTCTTC. Protein sequence: CASSQESASAKNEQFF.

The genes are TRBV19 and TRBJ1-4; D might be TRBD1 (6 bases). The CDR3 runs to 17 residues. Trimming cost V 5 bases and J 0 bases, with 16 bases left between them. The V gene's germline CDR1 is LNHDA and CDR2 SQIVND (reference sequence). The CDR3 DNA reads as TGTGCCAGTAGTCCTCGCGGGGGCCCCGCAACTAATGAAAAACTGTTTTTT. Translated, it gives CASSPRGGPATNEKLFF. The complete variable domain, with remaining parts taken from reference TRBV19 and TRBJ1-4, reads DGGITQSPKYLFRKEGQNVTLSCEQNLNHDAMYWYRQDPGQGLRLIYYSQIVNDFQKGDIAEGYSVSREKKESFPLTVTSAQKNPTAFYLCASSPRGGPATNEKLFFGSGTQLSVL.

J is TRBJ1-2 and V is TRBV6-5; 7 bases are shared with TRBD1. V lost 2 bases and J lost 6; bases outside the gene matches: 9. The V gene's germline CDR1 is MNHEY and CDR2 SVGAGI. The CDR3 length is 15 residues. The CDR3 loop reads CASSYNDRAVNGYTF. The CDR3 DNA reads TGTGCCAGCAGTTACAATGACAGGGCTGTGAATGGCTACACCTTC.